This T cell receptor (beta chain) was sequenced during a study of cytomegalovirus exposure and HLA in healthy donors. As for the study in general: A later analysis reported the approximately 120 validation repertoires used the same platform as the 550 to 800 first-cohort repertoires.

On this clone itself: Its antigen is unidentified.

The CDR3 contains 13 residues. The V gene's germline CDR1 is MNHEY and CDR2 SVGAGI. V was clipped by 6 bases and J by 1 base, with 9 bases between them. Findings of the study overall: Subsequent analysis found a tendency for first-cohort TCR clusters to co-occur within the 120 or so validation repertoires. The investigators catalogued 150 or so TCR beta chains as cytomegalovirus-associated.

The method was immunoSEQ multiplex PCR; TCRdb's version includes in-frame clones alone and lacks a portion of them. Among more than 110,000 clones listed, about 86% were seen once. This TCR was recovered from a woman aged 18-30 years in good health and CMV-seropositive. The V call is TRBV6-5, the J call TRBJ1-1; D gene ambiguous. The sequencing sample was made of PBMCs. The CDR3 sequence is CASSPRGNTEAFF. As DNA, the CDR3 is TGTGCCAGCAGCCCACGGGGGAACACTGAAGCTTTCTTT.